The 23 T cell receptor beta chains in this list originate from one sample, sequenced in a study of post-analysis software for immune sequencing data. Tagging with unique molecular identifiers was a feature of the TCR beta cDNA libraries. TCRdb passed the PCR reads through MiXCR, listing each CDR3 protein once. The data hold some 160,000 distinct CDR3 sequences, with approximately 35% observed a single time. The sequencing used blood, collected after autologous hematopoietic stem cell transplantation. The source is a girl aged 5 to 17 with multiple sclerosis.

The V call is TRBV4-1, the J call TRBJ2-3, with 7 bases aligning to TRBD2. This CDR3 region has 18 residues. Trimming took 0 bases from V and 7 from J; bases not matched to a gene: 16. Germline V CDR1 and CDR2: MGHRA, YSYEKL. CDR3 coding DNA: TGCGCCAGCAGCCAAGAAAAGGGACCGGCGGGAGCATGTAATACGCAGTATTTT. Protein sequence: CASSQEKGPAGACNTQYF.

This clonotype has a handful of counts. The chain has TRBV7-2 and TRBJ2-3; the match to TRBD1 covers 7 bases. J was trimmed by 0 bases and V by 1 base; bases with no gene match: 7. CDR1 is SGHTA, CDR2 FQGNSA, per germline. The CDR3 contains 17 residues. CDR3 nucleotides: TGTGCCAGCAGCTTAGTGGGACAGCCCTATAGCACAGATACGCAGTATTTT. It encodes CASSLVGQPYSTDTQYF.

The chain is built from TRBV7-8 and TRBJ1-5; D is unresolved. Germline CDR1 SGHVS, CDR2 FQNEAQ. V was trimmed by 1 base and J by 2 bases, leaving 3 bases between them. The CDR3 consists of 13 residues. The CDR3 region has the DNA TGTGCCAGCAGCTTAGATCGCAATCAGCCCCAGCATTTT. Translated, it gives CASSLDRNQPQHF.

The sample holds a few counts of this clonotype. The chain combines TRBV28 with TRBJ2-7; 11 bases align to TRBD1. The CDR3 loop spans 18 amino acids. V was pared by 6 bases and J by 2 bases, with 15 bases of the junction left unmatched. CDR1 is MDHEN and CDR2 is SYDVKM in the germline V gene. CDR3: CASSPGFLGTGGTYEQYF. The CDR3 DNA follows: TGTGCCAGCAGCCCCGGCTTCTTGGGGACAGGGGGAACCTACGAGCAGTACTTC.

The chain is built from TRBV5-1 and TRBJ2-3; no reliable D call. CDR3 length: 14 amino acids. Trimming took 0 bases from V and 6 from J, leaving 11 bases between them. Germline V CDR1 and CDR2: SGHRS, YFSETQ. In DNA form, the CDR3 reads TGCGCCAGCAGCTTGGCCGCACCCCCGGATACGCAGTATTTT. As protein: CASSLAAPPDTQYF. Based on the CDR3 plus reference TRBV5-1 and TRBJ2-3, the full variable domain is KAGVTQTPRYLIKTRGQQVTLSCSPISGHRSVSWYQQTPGQGLQFLFEYFSETQRNKGNFPGRFSGRQFSNSRSEMNVSTLELGDSALYLCASSLAAPPDTQYFGPGTRLTVL.

The chain couples TRBV9 to TRBJ2-5; no definite D call. There are 13 residues in the CDR3. V dropped 1 base and J dropped 1 base, with 5 bases sitting between them. Germline values: CDR1 SGDLS, CDR2 YYNGEE. In DNA, the CDR3 is TGTGCCAGCAGCGTAAGACTCCAAGAGACCCAGTACTTC. This translates into CASSVRLQETQYF. The whole variable domain, filled in from reference TRBV9 and TRBJ2-5, reads DSGVTQTPKHLITATGQRVTLRCSPRSGDLSVYWYQQSLDQGLQFLIQYYNGEERAKGNILERFSAQQFPDLHSELNLSSLELGDSALYFCASSVRLQETQYFGPGTRLLVL.

The chain uses TRBV3-1 and TRBJ2-5; no firm D call. Trimming stripped 1 base from V and 11 bases from J, with 14 bases between. Germline values: CDR1 LGHDT, CDR2 YNNKEL (reference sequence). The CDR3 has 13 residues. This CDR3 reads CASSQAGPYGQYF. The CDR3 DNA reads as TGTGCCAGCAGCCAAGCTGGGCCCTACGGGCAGTACTTC.

The chain uses TRBV5-6 and TRBJ2-7, with a weak D call TRBD2 (5 bases). Germline lookup yields CDR1 SGHDT and CDR2 YYEEEE. Trimming cost V 0 bases and J 2 bases, with 9 bases left between them. This CDR3 comprises 14 residues. CDR3 sequence: CASSLGTPPYEQYF. CDR3 coding DNA: TGTGCCAGCAGCTTGGGGACTCCTCCCTACGAGCAGTACTTC.

A few counts support this clonotype. The rearrangement uses TRBV21-1 and TRBJ1-5. TRBV21-1 is deemed a pseudogene. This CDR3 region has 18 residues. The CDR3 DNA reads as TGTGCCAGCAGCAAAGGACCTACGGATCTTTATAGCAATCAGCCCCAGCATTTT. Translation: CASSKGPTDLYSNQPQHF.

V gene TRBV7-2 combines with J gene TRBJ2-3; 8 nucleotides agree with TRBD2. V gave up 3 bases and J gave up 7 bases; unmatched junction bases: 3. This CDR3 comprises 13 residues. Germline values: CDR1 SGHTA, CDR2 FQGNSA. The CDR3 here is CASSLLAGNTQYF. CDR3 in DNA: TGTGCCAGCAGCTTGCTAGCGGGCAATACGCAGTATTTT.

Of note for this clonotype: One junction end does not reproduce the germline sequence, and a read error may be involved. The chain combines TRBV27 with TRBJ2-3, with TRBD1 as a possible D gene (6 bases). This CDR3 contains 16 residues. Per germline, CDR1 MNHEY and CDR2 SMNVEV (reference sequence). CDR3 nucleotides: TGTGTCAGCCAACAGGGAATTATGGCACTACCAGATACGCAGTATTTT. Translated, it gives CVSQQGIMALPDTQYF.

This clonotype was found many times. The chain employs TRBV5-8 and TRBJ2-5; D call uncertain. Germline values: CDR1 SGHTS, CDR2 YDEGEE. V was clipped by 3 bases and J by 0 bases, with 15 bases between them. The length of the CDR3 is 16 residues. The DNA of the CDR3 is TGTGCCAGCAGCTCCTACAATGCCCTGTACCAAGAGACCCAGTACTTC. As protein: CASSSYNALYQETQYF.

V is TRBV7-3 and J is TRBJ1-1; a weak D match, TRBD1 (6 bases). V was trimmed by 5 bases and J by 0 bases, leaving 13 bases between them. Germline CDR1 SGHTA, CDR2 FQGTGA. The CDR3 is made up of 15 amino acids. CDR3 sequence: CASSPSRTVNTEAFF. The DNA of the CDR3 is TGTGCCAGCAGCCCTTCTCGGACAGTGAACACTGAAGCTTTCTTT.

This chain uses TRBV6-2 or TRBV6-3 with TRBJ2-2; D is ambiguous. Per the germline V gene, CDR1 is MNHEY and CDR2 is SVGEGT. Trimming pared 10 bases from V and 0 bases from J, leaving 9 bases between. The CDR3 runs to 13 residues. The CDR3: CATWAANTGELFF. CDR3 in DNA: TGTGCCACCTGGGCGGCGAACACCGGGGAGCTGTTTTTT.

This clonotype has a count of ten or more. CDR3 nucleotide sequence: TGTGCCAGCAGTTCCCCTAGCACAGAGACCCAGTACTTC. It yields the protein CASSSPSTETQYF. The V call is TRBV12-3 or TRBV12-4, the J call TRBJ2-5, with a tentative D call TRBD2 (5 bases). The CDR3 has 13 residues. V lost 4 bases to trimming and J lost 4 bases, with 10 bases between them.

The V gene is TRBV20-1, the J gene TRBJ2-7; 7 nucleotides line up with TRBD1. Germline values: CDR1 DFQATT, CDR2 SNEGSKA (reference sequence). The CDR3 consists of 16 residues. V lost 0 bases, J lost 6 bases, and 14 bases stayed unmatched. The chain's CDR3 is CSARDRPGTATAEQYF. The CDR3 DNA is TGCAGTGCTAGAGATCGACCCGGGACAGCGACGGCCGAGCAGTACTTC.

Turning to this clonotype: A single base separates this from a much larger clone, so it may be a read error. This chain links TRBV20-1 with TRBJ1-2, with D uncertain. The CDR3 sequence is 15 residues long. The germline V gene has CDR1 DFQATT and CDR2 SNEGSKA (reference sequence). The V gene lost 0 bases and the J gene lost 3 bases, with 14 bases spanning the gap. CDR3 protein: CSARDTDGSDYGYTF. The CDR3 region has the DNA TGCAGTGCTAGAGATACCGACGGCTCTGACTATGGCTACACCTTC.

The chain combines TRBV6-6 with TRBJ2-1, with 13 positions matching TRBD2. The V gene end was trimmed by 10 bases and the J gene end by 5 bases; junction bases not matched to a gene: 14. The CDR3 contains 17 residues. Germline V CDR1 and CDR2: MNHNY, SVGAGI (reference sequence). The CDR3 coding sequence is TGTGCCATCCCGACTCGACTAGCGGGAGGTTCTAACAATGAGCAGTTCTTC. Its protein product is CAIPTRLAGGSNNEQFF.

V is TRBV2 and J is TRBJ2-7; D possibly corresponds to TRBD2 (5 bases). The germline gives CDR1 SNHLY, CDR2 FYNNEI. The ends were cut back, 8 bases at V and 7 bases at J, with 12 bases in the middle. The CDR3 is 11 residues long. In DNA form, the CDR3 reads TGTGCCAGCTATGAGGGCTGGGAGCAGTACTTC. Protein sequence: CASYEGWEQYF.

The chain has TRBV9 and TRBJ1-6, with a tentative D call TRBD1 (5 bases). Germline CDR1 and CDR2: SGDLS and YYNGEE. The CDR3 has 16 residues. V lost 0 bases to trimming and J lost 6 bases, with 13 bases between them. CDR3 DNA sequence: TGTGCCAGCAGCGTAGATGGGGCTCCTCCTAATTCACCCCTCCACTTT. This translates into CASSVDGAPPNSPLHF. The complete variable domain, with remaining parts taken from reference TRBV9 and TRBJ1-6, reads DSGVTQTPKHLITATGQRVTLRCSPRSGDLSVYWYQQSLDQGLQFLIQYYNGEERAKGNILERFSAQQFPDLHSELNLSSLELGDSALYFCASSVDGAPPNSPLHFGNGTRLTVT.

In its sample, this clonotype was seen a few times. The chain combines TRBV7-8 with TRBJ1-2, with unresolved D. The CDR3 consists of 13 residues. Germline CDR1 SGHVS, CDR2 FQNEAQ. V lost 2 bases to trimming and J lost 1 base, with 5 bases between them. CDR3 nucleotide sequence: TGTGCCAGCAGCTTACAGAGTAACTATGGCTACACCTTC. Residues: CASSLQSNYGYTF.

The gene calls are TRBV12-3 or TRBV12-4 and TRBJ2-5; the D is unclear. The CDR3 totals 14 residues. Trimming removed 2 bases at V and 1 base at J, with 8 bases between. The CDR3 nucleotides are TGTGCCAGCAGTTTAAGGCTCTTCCAAGAGACCCAGTACTTC. It is translated as CASSLRLFQETQYF.

The V call is TRBV7-6, the J call TRBJ2-7; 7 positions agree with TRBD2. The V and J ends lost 5 bases and 7 bases, in that order; junction bases with no gene match: 11. Germline V gene data show CDR1 as SGHVS and CDR2 as FNYEAQ. CDR3 length: 14 residues. This CDR3 is CASSPSGVLGEQYF. DNA for the CDR3: TGTGCCAGCAGCCCCAGCGGGGTCCTGGGGGAGCAGTACTTC.